Listed here are 2 T cell receptor beta chains from one sample, sequenced in a study of PD-1 blockade in classical Hodgkin lymphoma. Described time point: newly diagnosed, previously untreated cHL patient sample. Profiled with immunoSEQ multiplex PCR; TCRdb holds only in-frame clones, not every one. The sample holds tens of thousands of clones; just over 90% are singletons and the top ten take roughly 5.3%. The source material was peripheral blood mononuclear cells (PBMCs). These receptor sequences come from a human donor with classical Hodgkin lymphoma.

This clone has just one count. The chain joins TRBV6-6 to TRBJ2-7; D is perhaps TRBD1 or TRBD2 (5 bases each). This CDR3 has 13 amino acids. Between the trimmed V and J ends, which lost 3 bases and 5 bases, there was a span of 11 bases. The germline CDR1 and CDR2 sequences are MNHNY and SVGAGI (reference sequence). The CDR3 loop is CASSYGGFHEQYV. The CDR3 DNA follows: TGTGCCAGCAGTTATGGGGGTTTCCACGAGCAGTACGTC.

V usage is TRBV29-1 and J usage is TRBJ1-2; D call uncertain. CDR3 length: 13 residues. Trimming removed 1 base at V and 1 base at J, with 7 bases between. Germline V CDR1 and CDR2: SQVTM, ANQGSEA. The CDR3 reads CSVEGTFNYGYTF. CDR3 coding DNA: TGCAGCGTTGAAGGTACCTTTAACTATGGCTACACCTTC. Drawing the rest from reference TRBV29-1 and TRBJ1-2, the complete variable domain is SAVISQKPSRDICQRGTSLTIQCQVDSQVTMMFWYRQQPGQSLTLIATANQGSEATYESGFVIDKFPISRPNLTFSTLTVSNMSPEDSSIYLCSVEGTFNYGYTFGSGTRLTVV.